This entry concerns a single TCR beta chain. The record originates from a study of control samples from healthy donors and cancer patients. Trimming left V 3 bases short and J 5 bases short, with 16 bases between. The CDR3 has 15 residues. Germline V gene sequence: CDR1 MNHEY, CDR2 SMNVEV (reference sequence). The repertoire was sequenced with immunoSEQ multiplex PCR; TCRdb's copy has only in-frame clones and lacks some. In the table there are under 150,000 clones, roughly 84% of which are singletons. This chain connects TRBV27 to TRBJ2-5; a possible D gene is TRBD2 (7 bases). The source is a man aged 35-49 years in good health. What was sequenced was blood. In DNA, the CDR3 is TGTGCCAGCAGTTTCGGTGGGGGGGCGGGGGAGACCCAGTACTTC. This sequence encodes CASSFGGGAGETQYF.